The 20 T cell receptor beta chains below come from one sample, sequenced in a study of OX40 agonist ivuxolimab in advanced cancers. Produced via immunoSEQ multiplex PCR; TCRdb's table is partial and in-frame only. The repertoire has approximately 49,000 clones, nearly 85% of them found once; the top ten carry approximately 1.1%. The specimen comprised CD4+ or CD8+ T cells sorted from blood, sampled in a trial of the OX40 agonist ivuxolimab. These receptor sequences come from an adult with an advanced solid tumor such as melanoma, head and neck, liver or kidney cancer.

This clone showed up just once. The rearrangement links TRBV2 to TRBJ1-5; TRBD1 is a possible D gene (6 bases). The V gene's germline CDR1 is SNHLY and CDR2 FYNNEI. V lost 6 bases and J 5 bases, leaving 11 bases between the germline ends. This CDR3 has 13 residues. The CDR3 DNA sequence: TGTGCCAGCAGATTTGGGGGCGATCAGCCCCAGCATTTT. Its protein product is CASRFGGDQPQHF.

In DNA, the CDR3 is TGTGCCAGCAGTTTAAGGACGCCCCCCCTCCACTTT. The encoded protein is CASSLRTPPLHF. The rearrangement uses TRBV28 and TRBJ1-6; D is ambiguous. Germline-derived CDR1 and CDR2 are MDHEN and SYDVKM. There are 12 residues in the CDR3. V gave up 2 bases and J gave up 13 bases, with 9 bases separating them.

In this sample, this clone turned up once. This chain connects TRBV6-1 to TRBJ2-5, with D unresolved. The CDR3 has 14 amino acids. Looked up from germline, CDR1 is MNHNS and CDR2 is SASEGT. V was cut by 2 bases and J by 2 bases, with 9 bases left in between. CDR3 DNA: TGTGCCAGCAGTGAAATAAACGAACAAGAGACCCAGTACTTC. Its protein product is CASSEINEQETQYF.

This clone was found a few times. This chain links TRBV27 with TRBJ2-3, with TRBD2 as a possible D gene (6 bases). With 6 bases removed from V and 4 bases from J, the gap between germline ends came to 17 bases. Germline assignment: CDR1 MNHEY and CDR2 SMNVEV (reference sequence). The CDR3 is 15 residues long. CDR3 bases: TGTGCCAGCAGCCCCCGGGGGAGTTCGGCAGATACGCAGTATTTT. Amino acids: CASSPRGSSADTQYF.

The CDR3 DNA sequence: TGTGCCAGCAGCGCTGGACAGGGGACACCTCGGGGTCAGCCCCAGCATTTT. It specifies CASSAGQGTPRGQPQHF. The chain couples TRBV9 to TRBJ1-5, with 9 positions matching TRBD1. CDR1 SGDLS and CDR2 YYNGEE come from the germline V gene. The CDR3 is made up of 17 amino acids. V lost 3 bases, J lost 6 bases, and 13 bases stayed unmatched.

This chain uses TRBV30 with TRBJ2-3; 12 nucleotides match TRBD2. CDR3 size: 17 residues. J was trimmed by 1 base and V by 3 bases; bases with no gene match: 8. Germline V gene data show CDR1 as GTSNPN and CDR2 as SVGIG (reference sequence). CDR3 in DNA: TGTGCCTGGAGGACTAGCGGGGGAGGTTGGGGCACAGATACGCAGTATTTT. It yields the protein CAWRTSGGGWGTDTQYF.

V is TRBV19 and J is TRBJ2-2; D is unclear. Deletions cut 5 bases from V and 9 bases from J, with 13 bases between. This CDR3 spans 13 amino acids. The germline V gene encodes CDR1 LNHDA and CDR2 SQIVND (reference sequence). CDR3 DNA sequence: TGTGCCAGTAGTGAAGCAGGTCTCAGGGAGCTGTTTTTT. It specifies CASSEAGLRELFF.

V gene TRBV5-1 combines with J gene TRBJ2-6; D tentatively reads TRBD1 or TRBD2 (5 bases each). V was clipped by 4 bases and J by 4 bases, with 12 bases between them. There are 15 residues in the CDR3. Per the germline V gene, CDR1 is SGHRS and CDR2 is YFSETQ. The CDR3 nucleotides are TGCGCCAGCAGCACCGGGGCCACCGGGGCCAACGTCCTGACTTTC. Its translation is CASSTGATGANVLTF.

Here the CDR3 DNA reads TGTGCCAGTAGTATGAGGGTATCCTACGAGCAGTACTTC. This encodes CASSMRVSYEQYF. The chain recombines TRBV19 with TRBJ2-7; possibly TRBD2 for D (5 bases). This CDR3 spans 13 amino acids. Germline lookup yields CDR1 LNHDA and CDR2 SQIVND (reference sequence). The germline V and J ends were trimmed by 3 bases and 1 base, with 7 bases remaining between them.

This clone has only one observation. The V and J genes are TRBV9 and TRBJ2-1, with D unclear. Germline values: CDR1 SGDLS, CDR2 YYNGEE. The CDR3 has 15 residues. Deletions cut 3 bases from V and 10 bases from J, with 20 bases between. The CDR3 here is CASSADSTSPSEQFF. The DNA for the CDR3 is TGTGCCAGCAGCGCCGATAGTACAAGCCCCTCGGAGCAGTTCTTC.

The chain uses TRBV11-1 and TRBJ1-2, with a weak D call TRBD1 (6 bases). Germline CDR1 and CDR2: SGHAT and FQDESV (reference sequence). The length of the CDR3 is 14 residues. The V end was cut by 5 bases, the J end by 2 bases, with 12 bases between. CDR3 DNA sequence: TGTGCCAGCAGCCTGTCCGGGACAAACTATGGCTACACCTTC. As protein: CASSLSGTNYGYTF.

This chain uses TRBV4-3 with TRBJ2-7; no definite D call. Per the germline V gene, CDR1 is LGHNA and CDR2 is YSLEER. The CDR3 length is 13 residues. V shed 5 bases and J shed 4 bases, with 12 bases lying between them. The CDR3 loop is CASSTLIGYEQYF. CDR3 bases: TGCGCCAGCAGCACCCTGATTGGTTACGAGCAGTACTTC.

The J gene is TRBJ2-2, the V gene TRBV29-1; D possibly corresponds to TRBD1 (6 bases). CDR3 length: 14 residues. Germline CDR1 is SQVTM and CDR2 is ANQGSEA. The V end lost 6 bases, the J end lost 0 bases, and 11 bases lay between the germline ends. CDR3 sequence reads: CSVPGHTNTGELFF. CDR3 nucleotides: TGCAGCGTACCGGGACATACGAACACCGGGGAGCTGTTTTTT.

The chain joins TRBV29-1 to TRBJ2-3; the match to TRBD2 covers 8 bases. Germline CDR1 SQVTM, CDR2 ANQGSEA. V was pared by 0 bases and J by 3 bases, with 11 bases of the junction left unmatched. The CDR3 totals 17 residues. CDR3 coding DNA: TGCAGCGTTGAAGATCGTGGGGCTAGCGGGCAAACAGATACGCAGTATTTT. Protein: CSVEDRGASGQTDTQYF.

The rearrangement links TRBV4-3 to TRBJ1-3; D possibly corresponds to TRBD1 (5 bases). The V end lost 0 bases, the J end lost 0 bases, and 15 bases lay between the germline ends. The CDR3 totals 18 residues. Germline V CDR1 and CDR2: LGHNA, YSLEER. CDR3 amino acids: CASSQDPTETSSGNTIYF. CDR3 sequence (DNA): TGCGCCAGCAGCCAAGATCCGACAGAAACTAGCTCTGGAAACACCATATATTTT.

The chain links TRBV7-9 to TRBJ1-3; 11 bases agree with TRBD1. The germline CDR1 and CDR2 sequences are SEHNR and FQNEAQ (reference sequence). J was trimmed by 4 bases and V by 4 bases; bases with no gene match: 6. This CDR3 comprises 16 residues. The CDR3 DNA is TGTGCCAGCAGCTCCGGACAGGGGGCGTGGGGAAACACCATATATTTT. Protein product: CASSSGQGAWGNTIYF. The complete variable domain, with remaining parts taken from reference TRBV7-9 and TRBJ1-3, reads DTGVSQNPRHKITKRGQNVTFRCDPISEHNRLYWYRQTLGQGPEFLTYFQNEAQLEKSRLLSDRFSAERPKGSFSTLEIQRTEQGDSAMYLCASSSGQGAWGNTIYFGEGSWLTVV.

This clone has just one count. The chain joins TRBV30 to TRBJ1-2, with 10 bases fitting TRBD1. Germline CDR1 reads GTSNPN; CDR2 reads SVGIG (reference sequence). This CDR3 is 13 amino acids long. V lost 1 base and J lost 9; bases outside the gene matches: 5. The CDR3 is CAWSAGQGRSYTF. The CDR3, as DNA: TGTGCCTGGAGTGCGGGACAGGGGAGAAGCTACACCTTC.

V gene TRBV5-6 combines with J gene TRBJ1-1; D not resolved. The CDR3 contains 12 residues. V gave up 0 bases and J gave up 10 bases, with 10 bases separating them. CDR1 is SGHDT, CDR2 YYEEEE, per germline. The CDR3 DNA is TGTGCCAGCAGCTTGGCCCTACGACCAGCTTTCTTT. This translates into CASSLALRPAFF.

The V gene is TRBV7-2, the J gene TRBJ2-3, with TRBD2 matching 7 bases. There are 15 residues in the CDR3. The germline gives CDR1 SGHTA, CDR2 FQGNSA. With V trimmed by 5 bases and J by 5 bases, 10 bases remained unmatched. CDR3 DNA sequence: TGTGCCAGCAGCCTCACTAGCGCCGAAGGAGATACGCAGTATTTT. This gives the protein CASSLTSAEGDTQYF.

Turning to this clone: Germline is not matched at one junction end, which may reflect a read error. The V gene is TRBV7-7, the J gene TRBJ2-3; TRBD2 matches 10 bases. The CDR3 is 16 amino acids. The germline V gene has CDR1 SSHAT and CDR2 FNYEAQ (reference sequence). DNA of the CDR3: TGTGCTAGCAGCTTAGGACTAGCGGTGCCTCCGTCTACGCAGTATTTT. The encoded protein is CASSLGLAVPPSTQYF.